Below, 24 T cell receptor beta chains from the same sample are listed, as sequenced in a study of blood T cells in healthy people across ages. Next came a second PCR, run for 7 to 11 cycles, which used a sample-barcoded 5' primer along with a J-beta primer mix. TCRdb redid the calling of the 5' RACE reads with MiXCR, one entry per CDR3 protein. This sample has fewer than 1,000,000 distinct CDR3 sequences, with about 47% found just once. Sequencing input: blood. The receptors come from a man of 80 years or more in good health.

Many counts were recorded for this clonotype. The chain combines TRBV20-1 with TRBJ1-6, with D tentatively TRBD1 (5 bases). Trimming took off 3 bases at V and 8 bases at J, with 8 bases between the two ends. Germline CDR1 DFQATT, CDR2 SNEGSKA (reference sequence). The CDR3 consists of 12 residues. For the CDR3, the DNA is TGCAGTGCTAGCGGGGGGGATTCACCCCTCCACTTT. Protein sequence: CSASGGDSPLHF.

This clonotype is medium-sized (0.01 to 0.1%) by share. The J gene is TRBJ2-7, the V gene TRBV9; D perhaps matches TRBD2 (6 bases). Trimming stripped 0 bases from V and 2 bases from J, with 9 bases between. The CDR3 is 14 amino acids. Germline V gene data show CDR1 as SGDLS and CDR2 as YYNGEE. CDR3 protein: CASSVGGGTYEQYF. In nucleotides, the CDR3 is TGTGCCAGCAGCGTAGGAGGAGGGACCTACGAGCAGTACTTC. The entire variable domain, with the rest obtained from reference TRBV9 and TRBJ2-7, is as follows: DSGVTQTPKHLITATGQRVTLRCSPRSGDLSVYWYQQSLDQGLQFLIQYYNGEERAKGNILERFSAQQFPDLHSELNLSSLELGDSALYFCASSVGGGTYEQYFGPGTRLTVT.

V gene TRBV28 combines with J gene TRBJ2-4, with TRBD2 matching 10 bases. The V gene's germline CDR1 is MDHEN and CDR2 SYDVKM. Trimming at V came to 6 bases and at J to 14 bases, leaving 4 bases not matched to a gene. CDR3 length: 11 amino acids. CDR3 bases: TGTGCCAGCAGGGATGGACTAGCGGAGTACTTC. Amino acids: CASRDGLAEYF.

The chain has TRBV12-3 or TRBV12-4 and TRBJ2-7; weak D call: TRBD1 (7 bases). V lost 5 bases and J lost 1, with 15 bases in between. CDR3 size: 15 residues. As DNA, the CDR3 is TGTGCCAGCAGTGGCGGGACAGCCACATCCTACGAGCAGTACTTC. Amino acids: CASSGGTATSYEQYF.

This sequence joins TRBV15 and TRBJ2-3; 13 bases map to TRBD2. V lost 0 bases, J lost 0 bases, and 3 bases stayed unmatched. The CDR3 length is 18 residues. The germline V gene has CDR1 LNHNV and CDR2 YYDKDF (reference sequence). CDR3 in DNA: TGTGCCACCAGCAGAGATCTGACTAGCGGGAGGAGCACAGATACGCAGTATTTT. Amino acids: CATSRDLTSGRSTDTQYF.

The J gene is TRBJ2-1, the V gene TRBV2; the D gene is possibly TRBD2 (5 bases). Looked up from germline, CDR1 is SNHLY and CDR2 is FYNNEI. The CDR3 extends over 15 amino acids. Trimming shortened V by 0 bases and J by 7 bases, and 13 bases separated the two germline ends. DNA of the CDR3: TGTGCCAGCAGTGAAGCGAACCGGGGTTGGAATGAGCAGTTCTTC. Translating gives CASSEANRGWNEQFF.

CDR3 residues: CASSLEVVNEQFF. The CDR3 DNA is TGCGCCAGCAGCTTGGAGGTCGTCAATGAGCAGTTCTTC. The rearrangement joins TRBV5-1 to TRBJ2-1; D is unclear. Germline lookup yields CDR1 SGHRS and CDR2 YFSETQ. This CDR3 contains 13 residues. V shed 0 bases and J shed 6 bases, with 7 bases lying between them. The complete variable domain, with remaining parts taken from reference TRBV5-1 and TRBJ2-1, reads KAGVTQTPRYLIKTRGQQVTLSCSPISGHRSVSWYQQTPGQGLQFLFEYFSETQRNKGNFPGRFSGRQFSNSRSEMNVSTLELGDSALYLCASSLEVVNEQFFGPGTRLTVL.

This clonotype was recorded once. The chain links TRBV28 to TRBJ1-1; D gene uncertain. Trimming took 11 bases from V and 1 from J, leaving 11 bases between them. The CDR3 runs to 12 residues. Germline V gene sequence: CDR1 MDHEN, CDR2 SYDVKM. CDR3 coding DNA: TGTGCCTCCCCCCCGCCGAACACTGAAGCTTTCTTT. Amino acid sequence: CASPPPNTEAFF. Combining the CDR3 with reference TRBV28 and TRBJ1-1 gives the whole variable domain DVKVTQSSRYLVKRTGEKVFLECVQDMDHENMFWYRQDPGLGLRLIYFSYDVKMKEKGDIPEGYSVSREKKERFSLILESASTNQTSMYLCASPPPNTEAFFGQGTRLTVV.

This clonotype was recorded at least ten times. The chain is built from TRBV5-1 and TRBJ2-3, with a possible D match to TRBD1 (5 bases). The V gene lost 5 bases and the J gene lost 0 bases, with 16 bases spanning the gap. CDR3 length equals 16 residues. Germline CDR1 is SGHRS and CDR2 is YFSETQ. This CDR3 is CASSSRRATSTDTQYF. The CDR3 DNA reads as TGCGCCAGCAGTAGCCGCAGGGCAACTAGCACAGATACGCAGTATTTT.

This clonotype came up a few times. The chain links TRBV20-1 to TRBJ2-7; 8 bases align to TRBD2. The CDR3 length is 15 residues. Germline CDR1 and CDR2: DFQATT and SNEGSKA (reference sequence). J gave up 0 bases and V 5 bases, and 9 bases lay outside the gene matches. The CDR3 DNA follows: TGCAGTGCTGAAATAGCGGGATTAAGCTCCTACGAGCAGTACTTC. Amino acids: CSAEIAGLSSYEQYF.

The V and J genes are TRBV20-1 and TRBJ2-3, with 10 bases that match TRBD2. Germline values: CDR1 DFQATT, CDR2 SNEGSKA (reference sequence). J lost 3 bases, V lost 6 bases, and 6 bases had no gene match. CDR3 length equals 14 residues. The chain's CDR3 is CSAQASGRTDTQYF. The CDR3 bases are TGCAGTGCCCAAGCTAGCGGGAGAACAGATACGCAGTATTTT.

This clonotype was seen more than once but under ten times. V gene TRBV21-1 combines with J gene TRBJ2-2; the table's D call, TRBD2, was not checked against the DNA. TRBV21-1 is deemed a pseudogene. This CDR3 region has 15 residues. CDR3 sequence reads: CASSKSPRRTGELFF. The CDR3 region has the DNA TGTGCCAGCAGCAAAAGTCCGCGACGGACCGGGGAGCTGTTTTTT.

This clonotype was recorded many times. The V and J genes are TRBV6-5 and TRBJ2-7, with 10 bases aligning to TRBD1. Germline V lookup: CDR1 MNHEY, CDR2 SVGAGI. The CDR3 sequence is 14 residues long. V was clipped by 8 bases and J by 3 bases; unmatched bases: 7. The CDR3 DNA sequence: TGTGCCAGCCGACGGACAGGGGGGGGCTACGAGCAGTACTTC. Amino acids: CASRRTGGGYEQYF.

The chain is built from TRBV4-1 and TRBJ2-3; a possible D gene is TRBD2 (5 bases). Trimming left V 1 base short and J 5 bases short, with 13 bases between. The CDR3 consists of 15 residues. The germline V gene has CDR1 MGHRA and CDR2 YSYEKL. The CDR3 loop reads CASSQVAGPGDTQYF. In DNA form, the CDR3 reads TGCGCCAGCAGCCAAGTTGCGGGTCCGGGAGATACGCAGTATTTT.

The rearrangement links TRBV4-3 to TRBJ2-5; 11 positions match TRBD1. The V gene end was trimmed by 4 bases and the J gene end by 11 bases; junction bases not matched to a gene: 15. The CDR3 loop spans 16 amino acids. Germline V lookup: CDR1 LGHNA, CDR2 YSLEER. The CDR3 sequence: CASSRDRGQGANEQYF. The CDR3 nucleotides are TGCGCCAGCAGCCGAGATCGCGGACAGGGGGCAAATGAGCAGTACTTC.

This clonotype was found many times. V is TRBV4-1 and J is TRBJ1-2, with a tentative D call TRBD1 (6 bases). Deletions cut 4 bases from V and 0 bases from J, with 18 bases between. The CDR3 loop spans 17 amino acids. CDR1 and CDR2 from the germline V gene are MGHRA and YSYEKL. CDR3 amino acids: CASSPTTGTIANYGYTF. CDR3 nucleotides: TGCGCCAGCAGCCCCACTACCGGGACAATCGCTAACTATGGCTACACCTTC.

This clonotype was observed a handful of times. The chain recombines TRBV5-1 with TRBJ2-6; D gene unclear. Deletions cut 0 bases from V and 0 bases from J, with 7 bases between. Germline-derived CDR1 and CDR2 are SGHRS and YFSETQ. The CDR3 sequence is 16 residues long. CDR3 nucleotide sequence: TGCGCCAGCAGCTTGGAGGCGATCTCTGGGGCCAACGTCCTGACTTTC. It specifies CASSLEAISGANVLTF. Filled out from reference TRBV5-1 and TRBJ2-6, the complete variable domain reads KAGVTQTPRYLIKTRGQQVTLSCSPISGHRSVSWYQQTPGQGLQFLFEYFSETQRNKGNFPGRFSGRQFSNSRSEMNVSTLELGDSALYLCASSLEAISGANVLTFGAGSRLTVL.

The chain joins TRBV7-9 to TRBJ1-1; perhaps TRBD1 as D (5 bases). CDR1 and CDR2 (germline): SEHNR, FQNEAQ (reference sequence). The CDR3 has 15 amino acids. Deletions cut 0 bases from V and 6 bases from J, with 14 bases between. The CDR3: CASSLAHGGVPEAFF. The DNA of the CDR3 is TGTGCCAGCAGCTTAGCTCATGGGGGAGTCCCTGAAGCTTTCTTT.

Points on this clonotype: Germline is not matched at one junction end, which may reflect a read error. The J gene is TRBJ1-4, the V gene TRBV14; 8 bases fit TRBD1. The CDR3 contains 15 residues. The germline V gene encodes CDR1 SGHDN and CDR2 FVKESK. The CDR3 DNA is TGTGCCTGCAGCGCAGGGGGCCAAGCTAATGAAAAACTGTTTTTT. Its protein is CACSAGGQANEKLFF.

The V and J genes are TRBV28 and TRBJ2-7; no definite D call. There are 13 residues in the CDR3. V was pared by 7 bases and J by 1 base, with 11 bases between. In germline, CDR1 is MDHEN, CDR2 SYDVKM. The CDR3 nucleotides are TGTGCCAGCACCGTCCGACCATCCTACGAGCAGTACTTC. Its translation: CASTVRPSYEQYF.

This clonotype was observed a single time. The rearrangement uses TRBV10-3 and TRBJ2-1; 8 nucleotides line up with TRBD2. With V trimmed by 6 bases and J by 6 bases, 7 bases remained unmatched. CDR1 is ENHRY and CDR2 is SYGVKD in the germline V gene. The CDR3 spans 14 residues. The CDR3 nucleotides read TGTGCCATCAGGTTGAGCGGGAGTAGCAATGAGCAGTTCTTC. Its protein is CAIRLSGSSNEQFF.

CDR3 DNA: TGCGCCAGCAGTCCCACGATCGGGGGAGCCCCAGATACGCAGTATTTT. It is translated as CASSPTIGGAPDTQYF. The chain couples TRBV5-1 to TRBJ2-3, with TRBD2 as a possible D gene (6 bases). Trimming pared 5 bases from V and 4 bases from J, leaving 20 bases between. The CDR3 sequence is 16 residues long. Germline V gene data show CDR1 as SGHRS and CDR2 as YFSETQ.

The CDR3 nucleotides are TGCGCCAGCAGCCCGGTGACTAGCCAGTACCAAGAGACCCAGTACTTC. This gives the protein CASSPVTSQYQETQYF. V and J are TRBV5-1 and TRBJ2-5; TRBD2 aligns across 7 bases. This CDR3 contains 16 residues. Losses at the gene ends were 4 bases for V and 0 bases for J; bases not matched to a gene: 9. The germline V gene encodes CDR1 SGHRS and CDR2 YFSETQ.

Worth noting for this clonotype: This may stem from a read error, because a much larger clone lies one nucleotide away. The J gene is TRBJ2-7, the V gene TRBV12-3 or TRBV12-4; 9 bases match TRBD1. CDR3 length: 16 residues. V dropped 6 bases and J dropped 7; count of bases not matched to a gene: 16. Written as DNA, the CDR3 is TGTGCCAGCAGGCCATCCGCGGGACAGGGTTATAATGAGCAGTACTTC. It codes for CASRPSAGQGYNEQYF.